Listed below are T cell receptor beta chains from one sample, sequenced in a study of blood T cell repertoires in COVID-19. TCRdb keeps only in-frame clones here, not all; method: immunoSEQ multiplex PCR. The table has 150,000 to 200,000 clones, about three quarters seen once; the top ten hold less than 30%. The sequenced sample consisted of peripheral blood. All receptors derive from a woman aged 65 to 85 with acute or convalescent COVID-19. Each CDR3 is given with its conserved first and last residue. A D gene is named only where the DNA matches it firmly. The size field is filled for only some rows; it gives once, few, many or a size class.

j_call v_call clone_size d_call cdr3_nt cdr3_aa
TRBJ1-2 TRBV6-5 - TRBD1 TGTGCCAGCAGTAACAACAGGGGAACGATAGATGGCTACACCTTC CASSNNRGTIDGYTF
TRBJ1-4 TRBV12-3/TRBV12-4 - - TGTGCCAGCAGTCGGAGGGGTGAAAAACTGTTTTTT CASSRRGEKLFF
TRBJ1-3 TRBV6-6 few - TGTGCCAGCACCTACAGCTCTGGAAACACCATATATTTT CASTYSSGNTIYF
TRBJ2-7 TRBV27 - - TGTGCCAGCAGCCGCATCGGCGTAGGCGTCGGGGAGCAGTACTTC CASSRIGVGVGEQYF
TRBJ2-1 TRBV12-3/TRBV12-4 - - TGTGCCAGCAGTTTACGGGGGATGGAGGTAGAGTTCTTC CASSLRGMEVEFF
TRBJ2-7 TRBV7-9 - TRBD2 TGTGCCAGCAGCCCCACTAGCGGGTCCTACGAGCAGTACTTC CASSPTSGSYEQYF
TRBJ1-4 TRBV19 - - TGTGCCAGTAGTTTCGGGAGTTCTAATGAAAAACTGTTTTTT CASSFGSSNEKLFF
TRBJ2-5 TRBV5-1 once - TGCGCCAGCAGCTTTGGCAGCCACCTTCAAGAGATGGAGGAGTACTTC CASSFGSHLQEMEEYF
TRBJ2-2 TRBV10-3 - TRBD1 TGTGCCATCGGGACCGGGACAGAGAACACCGGGGAGCTGTTTTTT CAIGTGTENTGELFF
TRBJ2-5 TRBV4-2 - TRBD1 TGTGCCAGCAGCCAAGATCCCGGGGACAGGGACTCACGGTACTTC CASSQDPGDRDSRYF
TRBJ2-3 TRBV30 - TRBD1 TGTGCCTGGAGTCGAAAAACGGGACAGGGGGTAAATACGCAGTATTTT CAWSRKTGQGVNTQYF
TRBJ1-1 TRBV29-1 - - TGCAGCGTTGGGGGGCTATTGGATGAAGCTTTCTTT CSVGGLLDEAFF
TRBJ1-3 TRBV5-1 - - TGCGCCAGCAGCTTGGAAGCGGCCCCTGGAAACACCATATATTTT CASSLEAAPGNTIYF
TRBJ2-2 TRBV27 few TRBD2 TGTGCCAGCAGTACTCGACTAGCGGCCACGAACACCGGGGAGCTGTTTTTT CASSTRLAATNTGELFF
TRBJ2-7 TRBV19 - - TGTGCCAGTAGTGATGACAGGAGCTCCTACGAGCAGTACTTC CASSDDRSSYEQYF
TRBJ1-4 TRBV19 - - TGTGCCAGTAGGCCCTATAAAGGGGGAGCAACTAATGAAAAACTGTTTTTT CASRPYKGGATNEKLFF
TRBJ2-1 TRBV18 - - TGTGCCAGCTCGCTCGGGAACCTCGGCAATGAGCAGTTCTTC CASSLGNLGNEQFF
TRBJ1-5 TRBV2 - TRBD1 TGTGCCAGCAGCGACCTCGGACAGGGCCCCCAGCATTTT CASSDLGQGPQHF
TRBJ1-3 TRBV5-6 - - TGTGCCAGCAGCTTGCTGGGCGTCGACTCTGGAAACACCATATATTTT CASSLLGVDSGNTIYF
TRBJ2-1 TRBV29-1 - - TGCAGCGTCAATCCCATGGGCCCAGTCAATGAGCAGTTCTTC CSVNPMGPVNEQFF
TRBJ2-3 TRBV3-1/TRBV3-2 - TRBD2 TGTGCCAGCAGCCTACTAGCGGGAGTTAACCCAGATACGCAGTATTTT CASSLLAGVNPDTQYF
TRBJ1-5 TRBV5-5 - - TGTGCCAGCAGCTTGCAGAGGGATCAGCCCCAGCATTTT CASSLQRDQPQHF
TRBJ1-6 TRBV12-3/TRBV12-4 few - TGTGCCAGCAGGGCTGCAGGACCCCTCCACTTT CASRAAGPLHF
TRBJ2-4 TRBV7-9 - - TGTGCCAGCAGCTTAGATGTTACTGCAGCCAAAAACATTCAGTACTTC CASSLDVTAAKNIQYF